This TCR beta chain was captured by sequencing in a study of spatial heterogeneity in lung cancer. This CDR3 is built from 14 residues. Trimming took 3 bases from V and 4 from J; bases not matched to a gene: 4. Germline CDR1 SGHRS, CDR2 YFSETQ. Time point reported: sample taken at primary tumor resection. Sequencing was performed on whole RNA extracted from tumor and nontumor lung tissue, or from frozen PBMC, and the material was left unsorted. MiXCR, run by TCRdb on the 5' RACE reads, gives a single entry per CDR3 protein. The repertoire holds over 75,000 distinct CDR3 sequences, with 15% to 20% as singletons. This clonotype was recorded many times.

The material sequenced was PBMCs, taken at surgery. The TCR sequence derives from a male donor with early-stage non-small cell lung cancer. This chain links TRBV5-1 with TRBJ1-1; 9 bases map to TRBD1. CDR3 amino acids: CASSSTGGGTEAFF. Here the CDR3 DNA reads TGCGCCAGCAGCTCCACAGGGGGCGGCACTGAAGCTTTCTTT. Complete variable domain (other parts from reference TRBV5-1 and TRBJ1-1): KAGVTQTPRYLIKTRGQQVTLSCSPISGHRSVSWYQQTPGQGLQFLFEYFSETQRNKGNFPGRFSGRQFSNSRSEMNVSTLELGDSALYLCASSSTGGGTEAFFGQGTRLTVV.